A single sample is the source of the 5 T cell receptor beta chains below, sequenced in a study of blood T cell repertoires in COVID-19. The table came from immunoSEQ multiplex PCR; TCRdb's copy has only in-frame clones and leaves some out. Of about 230,000 clones listed, under 90% are singletons. Input material: peripheral blood. The source is a man aged 50-60 years with COVID-19, enrolled during active disease.

The chain is built from TRBV7-6 and TRBJ1-4; 9 nucleotides match TRBD1. V was clipped by 4 bases and J by 8 bases; unmatched bases: 11. This CDR3 is 16 amino acids long. Germline values: CDR1 SGHVS, CDR2 FNYEAQ. CDR3 sequence reads: CASSSRDRDPGEKLFF. CDR3 DNA: TGTGCCAGCAGCTCCCGGGACAGGGACCCGGGGGAAAAACTGTTTTTT.

This clone came up a few times. The V call is TRBV12-3 or TRBV12-4, the J call TRBJ2-5; no clear D. The CDR3 length is 11 residues. V shed 4 bases and J shed 4 bases, with 4 bases lying between them. The CDR3 coding sequence is TGTGCCAGCAGTTACGGAGAGACCCAGTACTTC. As protein: CASSYGETQYF.

This chain joins TRBV28 and TRBJ2-3; maybe TRBD2 (6 bases). Germline loops: CDR1 MDHEN, CDR2 SYDVKM. This CDR3 region has 15 residues. The V end lost 6 bases, the J end lost 5 bases, and 18 bases lay between the germline ends. CDR3 DNA sequence: TGTGCCAGCAGCCCCGGCTACGGGGGAGAAGATACGCAGTATTTT. It specifies CASSPGYGGEDTQYF. Full variable domain (outside the CDR3, taken from reference TRBV28 and TRBJ2-3): DVKVTQSSRYLVKRTGEKVFLECVQDMDHENMFWYRQDPGLGLRLIYFSYDVKMKEKGDIPEGYSVSREKKERFSLILESASTNQTSMYLCASSPGYGGEDTQYFGPGTRLTVL.

This clone has just a few counts. V and J are TRBV11-2 and TRBJ1-1; D gene unclear. With 1 base removed from V and 10 bases from J, the gap between germline ends came to 13 bases. The length of the CDR3 is 13 residues. In germline, CDR1 is SGHAT, CDR2 FQNNGV. CDR3 DNA: TGTGCCAGCAGCTTAGGAGCGGGAGCCAGAGCTTTCTTT. Translated, it gives CASSLGAGARAFF. Variable domain in full (rest from reference TRBV11-2 and TRBJ1-1): EAGVAQSPRYKIIEKRQSVAFWCNPISGHATLYWYQQILGQGPKLLIQFQNNGVVDDSQLPKDRFSAERLKGVDSTLKIQPAKLEDSAVYLCASSLGAGARAFFGQGTRLTVV.

The sample holds a few counts of this clone. The chain has TRBV19 and TRBJ2-1; D possibly corresponds to TRBD2 (6 bases). The CDR3 totals 15 residues. Trimming pared 10 bases from V and 8 bases from J, leaving 24 bases between. CDR1 and CDR2 from the germline V gene are LNHDA and SQIVND (reference sequence). CDR3 in DNA: TGTGCCACAACCCCAGGAGGGGCCTTACTCGATGAGCAGTTCTTC. This codes for CATTPGGALLDEQFF.